The text below deals with one T cell receptor beta chain. The antigen is undetermined. The germline V gene has CDR1 MNHEY and CDR2 SMNVEV (reference sequence). The CDR3 extends over 15 amino acids. V was clipped by 6 bases and J by 2 bases; unmatched bases: 6. The record originates from a study of cytomegalovirus exposure and HLA in healthy donors. Study-wide results and caveats: Reportedly, a later analysis found an Asian-associated ancestry cluster had fewer N-insertions than the roughly 630-donor mean. Presence/absence comparisons presumed near-even sequencing depth among donors. Immune exposure data for these donors was limited to CMV serostatus.

Primers included in the PCR were 60 Vbeta and 13 Jbeta primers. In the original analysis: Unique TCR beta chains totaled some 80 million in a later count, with around 11 million of them shared. Here immunoSEQ multiplex PCR was the method, and the copy in TCRdb shows in-frame clones only, minus some. V, J and clone size are taken as reported in that table, and D and trimming were inferred from the DNA itself. The repertoire holds 95,000 to 150,000 clones, with 66% as singletons. The chain is built from TRBV27 and TRBJ2-1; TRBD1 matches 8 bases. This sequence originates from a man younger than 30 in good health and CMV-seronegative. The sequencing input was PBMCs. DNA for the CDR3: TGTGCCAGCAGCCTAGACAGGGGACCCTACAATGAGCAGTTCTTC. Translating it yields CASSLDRGPYNEQFF.